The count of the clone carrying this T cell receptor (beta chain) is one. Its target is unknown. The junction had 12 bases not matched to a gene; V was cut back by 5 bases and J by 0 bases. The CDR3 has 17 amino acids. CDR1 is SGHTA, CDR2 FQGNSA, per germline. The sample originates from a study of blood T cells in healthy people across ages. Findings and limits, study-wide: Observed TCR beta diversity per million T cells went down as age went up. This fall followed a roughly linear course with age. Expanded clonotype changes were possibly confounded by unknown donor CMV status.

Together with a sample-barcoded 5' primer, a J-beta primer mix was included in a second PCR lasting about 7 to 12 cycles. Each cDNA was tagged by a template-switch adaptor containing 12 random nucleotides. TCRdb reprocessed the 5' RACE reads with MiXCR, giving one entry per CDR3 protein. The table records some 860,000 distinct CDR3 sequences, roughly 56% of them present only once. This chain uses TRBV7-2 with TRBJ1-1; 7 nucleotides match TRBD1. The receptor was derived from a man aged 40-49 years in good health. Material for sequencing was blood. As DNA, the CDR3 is TGTGCCAGCAGCCACAAAAGGACAGGTTACTTGAACACTGAAGCTTTCTTT. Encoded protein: CASSHKRTGYLNTEAFF. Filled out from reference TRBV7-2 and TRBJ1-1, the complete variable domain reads GAGVSQSPSNKVTEKGKDVELRCDPISGHTALYWYRQSLGQGLEFLIYFQGNSAPDKSGLPSDRFSAERTGGSVSTLTIQRTQQEDSAVYLCASSHKRTGYLNTEAFFGQGTRLTVV.